The 3 T cell receptor beta chains presented below share a single source sample, sequenced in a study of cytomegalovirus exposure and HLA in healthy donors. Researchers ran the PCR with 60 Vbeta and 13 Jbeta primers. Some clones are missing from TCRdb's copy, which holds only in-frame ones; the method was immunoSEQ multiplex PCR. The table records some 60,000 clones, about 80% of them present only once. The source material was PBMCs. These receptors were collected from a woman aged 40 to 49 in good health and CMV-seronegative.

The CDR3 here is CASSSWTSGRQGEQYF. DNA for the CDR3: TGTGCCAGTAGTTCCTGGACTAGCGGGAGACAGGGCGAGCAGTACTTC. J is TRBJ2-7 and V is TRBV19; 13 bases fit TRBD2. The CDR3 runs to 16 residues. J was trimmed by 6 bases and V by 5 bases; bases with no gene match: 10. Germline lookup yields CDR1 LNHDA and CDR2 SQIVND (reference sequence).

This clone appeared a single time. The chain employs TRBV5-4 and TRBJ2-3, with 7 positions matching TRBD1. With 0 bases clipped from V and 1 base from J, the junction kept 2 bases outside the gene matches. This CDR3 has 15 amino acids. Germline V gene sequence: CDR1 SGHNT, CDR2 YYREEE (reference sequence). The CDR3 DNA reads TGTGCCAGCAGCTTGGGACAGGGACGCACAGATACGCAGTATTTT. Protein sequence: CASSLGQGRTDTQYF.

The gene calls are TRBV4-1 and TRBJ1-2; D is ambiguous. Trimming shortened V by 1 base and J by 6 bases, and 9 bases separated the two germline ends. CDR1 and CDR2 (germline): MGHRA, YSYEKL. This CDR3 has 13 amino acids. The CDR3 coding sequence is TGCGCCAGCAGCCAAGTTGGGCGTGATGGCTACACCTTC. Its protein product is CASSQVGRDGYTF.